These 27 T cell receptor beta chains were sequenced from one sample in a study of T-cell reconstitution after alpha-beta-depleted transplantation in children. Molecular barcoding with unique molecular identifiers was used for the TCRbeta library. TCRdb analysed the PCR reads with MiXCR anew, one entry per CDR3 protein. The profile shows about 600,000 distinct CDR3 sequences, about 10% of them singletons. The input for sequencing was PBMCs from the stem cell graft donor, taken from the stem cell graft. These TCRs come from a human donor who donated a stem cell graft to a child with acute myeloid leukemia.

The chain has TRBV29-1 and TRBJ2-1, with 11 bases lining up with TRBD2. Germline V gives CDR1 SQVTM, CDR2 ANQGSEA. The CDR3 loop spans 16 amino acids. With 4 bases clipped from V and 7 bases from J, the junction kept 12 bases outside the gene matches. The CDR3 DNA reads TGCAGCGTTGGCCCCCGGGATAGCGGGAGGGATAATGAGCAGTTCTTC. It yields the protein CSVGPRDSGRDNEQFF.

This clonotype was detected many times. The chain employs TRBV27 and TRBJ2-7; the match to TRBD2 covers 9 bases. The germline V gene has CDR1 MNHEY and CDR2 SMNVEV (reference sequence). The CDR3 covers 16 residues. Trimming took 6 bases from V and 7 from J; bases not matched to a gene: 16. For the CDR3, the DNA is TGTGCCAGCAGACCCCCGGGGGTAGCGGGAGCTCAAGAGCAGTACTTC. Translating gives CASRPPGVAGAQEQYF.

As regards this clonotype: One end of the junction does not line up with germline, which may come from a read error. The rearrangement uses TRBV30 and TRBJ2-1; unclear D gene. The CDR3 runs to 12 residues. Germline CDR1 is GTSNPN and CDR2 is SVGIG (reference sequence). The CDR3: CACAVRRDEQFF. The CDR3 bases are TGTGCCTGCGCAGTTAGGCGCGATGAGCAGTTCTTT.

On this clonotype itself: Since a much larger clone is just one base distant, this may be a read error. This chain links TRBV6-5 with TRBJ2-2; the D is unclear. Germline V gene data show CDR1 as MNHEY and CDR2 as SVGAGI. This CDR3 is built from 12 residues. The CDR3 nucleotides read TGTGCCAGCAGTCCCACCACCGAGGAGCTGTTTTTT. It is translated as CASSPTTEELFF.

The CDR3, as DNA: TGTGCCAGCAGCCTCTCTCAACAAGCCAATGAGCAGTTCTTC. Encoded protein: CASSLSQQANEQFF. The chain recombines TRBV14 with TRBJ2-1; no firm D call. The CDR3 extends over 14 amino acids. CDR1 is SGHDN and CDR2 is FVKESK in the germline V gene. With 4 bases removed from V and 6 bases from J, the gap between germline ends came to 13 bases.

This clonotype appeared a few times. The chain couples TRBV23-1 to TRBJ2-2; the match to TRBD2 covers 14 bases. TRBV23-1 is designated an ORF whose function remains uncertain. The CDR3 runs to 20 residues. After removal of 2 bases from V and 4 bases from J, the junction contained 12 bases not matched to a gene. The CDR3 protein is CASSQTALGLAGGSTGELFF. The CDR3 DNA reads TGCGCCAGCAGTCAAACTGCGCTTGGACTAGCGGGAGGAAGCACCGGGGAGCTGTTTTTT.

There are a few counts of this clonotype. The chain employs TRBV9 and TRBJ2-3; 7 bases match TRBD1. This CDR3 contains 16 residues. Germline-derived CDR1 and CDR2 are SGDLS and YYNGEE. J lost 0 bases, V lost 1 base, and 5 bases had no gene match. The CDR3 DNA is TGTGCCAGCAGCGTAATTGAGACAGGGAGCACAGATACGCAGTATTTT. Translated: CASSVIETGSTDTQYF.

J is TRBJ1-2 and V is TRBV28, with D possibly matching TRBD1 (5 bases). Germline lookup yields CDR1 MDHEN and CDR2 SYDVKM. Between the trimmed V and J ends, which lost 5 bases and 3 bases, there was a span of 13 bases. The CDR3 loop spans 14 amino acids. CDR3 bases: TGTGCCAGCAGTCGCCTCGGGGGGGACTATGGCTACACCTTC. As protein: CASSRLGGDYGYTF.

The sample holds a few counts of this clonotype. The rearrangement uses TRBV12-3 or TRBV12-4 and TRBJ1-5; no definite D call. V lost 6 bases and J 9 bases, leaving 12 bases between the germline ends. The CDR3 totals 12 residues. CDR3 loop: CASSPRRSPQHF. CDR3 DNA sequence: TGTGCCAGCAGCCCCAGGAGGTCGCCCCAGCATTTT.

As DNA, the CDR3 is TGTGCCAGCAGTTCCCCGGGGGGGGGCACAGATACGCAGTATTTT. It translates to CASSSPGGGTDTQYF. The gene calls are TRBV28 and TRBJ2-3, with TRBD2 matching over 8 bases. The V segment lost 4 bases and the J segment 1 base; nucleotides outside the gene matches: 4. The CDR3 contains 15 residues. The germline gives CDR1 MDHEN, CDR2 SYDVKM. The entire variable domain, with the rest obtained from reference TRBV28 and TRBJ2-3, is as follows: DVKVTQSSRYLVKRTGEKVFLECVQDMDHENMFWYRQDPGLGLRLIYFSYDVKMKEKGDIPEGYSVSREKKERFSLILESASTNQTSMYLCASSSPGGGTDTQYFGPGTRLTVL.

This clonotype was counted ten times or more. The chain joins TRBV12-3 or TRBV12-4 to TRBJ2-7; 8 positions agree with TRBD2. V lost 6 bases, J lost 5 bases, and 9 bases stayed unmatched. The CDR3 is made up of 14 amino acids. CDR3 bases: TGTGCCAGCAGCCTGACTGCGGGAGGTCACGAGCAGTACTTC. Protein product: CASSLTAGGHEQYF.

This clonotype was counted only a few times. The CDR3 DNA sequence: TGCAGCGTTGTGACTAGCGGATACAATGAGCAGTTCTTC. Amino acids: CSVVTSGYNEQFF. This rearrangement joins TRBV29-1 to TRBJ2-1, with TRBD2 matching 9 bases. CDR1 and CDR2 (germline): SQVTM, ANQGSEA. The CDR3 sequence is 13 residues long. V lost 4 bases, J lost 4 bases, and 2 bases stayed unmatched.

The chain couples TRBV28 to TRBJ1-4; the D is unclear. Germline V lookup: CDR1 MDHEN, CDR2 SYDVKM. Trimming stripped 1 base from V and 4 bases from J, with 10 bases between. There are 15 residues in the CDR3. CDR3 DNA: TGTGCCAGCAGTTTATTGAGGACCGGTAATGAAAAACTGTTTTTT. It specifies CASSLLRTGNEKLFF.

This clonotype was seen a handful of times. V and J are TRBV15 and TRBJ2-5; D possibly corresponds to TRBD1 (6 bases). The CDR3 consists of 15 residues. Between the trimmed V and J ends, which lost 7 bases and 5 bases, there was a span of 20 bases. CDR1 and CDR2 (germline): LNHNV, YYDKDF (reference sequence). The CDR3 region is CATTERRAQGETQYF. CDR3 nucleotide sequence: TGTGCCACCACCGAGAGGCGTGCGCAGGGGGAGACCCAGTACTTC.

There are a few counts of this clonotype. This chain uses TRBV29-1 with TRBJ2-1; maybe TRBD2 (6 bases). Per germline, CDR1 SQVTM and CDR2 ANQGSEA. This CDR3 is built from 14 residues. Trimming took off 6 bases at V and 5 bases at J, with 17 bases between the two ends. Written as DNA, the CDR3 is TGCAGCGTCGGTGGAGGGCGACAACACAATGAGCAGTTCTTC. Translation: CSVGGGRQHNEQFF.

The chain links TRBV28 to TRBJ2-4, with D possibly TRBD2 on 6 matching bases. V lost 8 bases and J lost 7, with 15 bases in between. This CDR3 contains 13 residues. The germline CDR1 and CDR2 sequences are MDHEN and SYDVKM. This chain's CDR3 is CASLLSGGNIQYF. CDR3 coding DNA: TGTGCCAGCCTGTTAAGTGGGGGGAACATTCAGTACTTC.

The genes are TRBV9 and TRBJ2-3, with TRBD2 identical over 8 bases. CDR1 is SGDLS, CDR2 YYNGEE, per germline. This CDR3 is built from 18 residues. Trimming removed 1 base from V and 0 bases from J; junction bases left unmatched: 10. The CDR3 reads CASSVPNASGFSTDTQYF. In DNA form, the CDR3 reads TGTGCCAGCAGCGTACCAAACGCTAGCGGGTTTAGCACAGATACGCAGTATTTT.

This clonotype was seen a few times. V gene TRBV20-1 combines with J gene TRBJ2-3, with TRBD1 identical over 11 bases. V lost 3 bases and J lost 4; bases outside the gene matches: 6. The CDR3 has 15 amino acids. Germline loops: CDR1 DFQATT, CDR2 SNEGSKA (reference sequence). The DNA of the CDR3 is TGCAGTGCTAGCTGGGACAGGGGGAGATCAGATACGCAGTATTTT. This encodes CSASWDRGRSDTQYF.

This clonotype was counted only a few times. This CDR3 reads CAWSSGELFF. In DNA, the CDR3 is TGTGCCTGGAGTAGCGGGGAGCTGTTTTTT. The chain joins TRBV30 to TRBJ2-2; the D is unclear. Germline assignment: CDR1 GTSNPN and CDR2 SVGIG (reference sequence). CDR3 length: 10 residues. Trimming shortened V by 2 bases and J by 7 bases, and 2 bases separated the two germline ends.

The rearrangement uses TRBV3-1 and TRBJ2-7; 7 bases are a match to TRBD2. Germline V gene sequence: CDR1 LGHDT, CDR2 YNNKEL (reference sequence). The CDR3 totals 15 residues. Unmatched junction bases numbered 10, after V lost 3 bases and J lost 5 bases. This CDR3 reads CASSQRSLAVDEQYF. In DNA form, the CDR3 reads TGTGCCAGCAGCCAGAGGAGTCTAGCGGTGGACGAGCAGTACTTC.

The sample holds a few counts of this clonotype. The rearrangement links TRBV3-1 to TRBJ2-5; D is ambiguous. The length of the CDR3 is 15 residues. V lost 2 bases, J lost 0 bases, and 10 bases lay in between. Germline lookup yields CDR1 LGHDT and CDR2 YNNKEL (reference sequence). The CDR3 nucleotides are TGTGCCAGCAGCCAAAGCTTCCGAAACCAAGAGACCCAGTACTTC. Protein sequence: CASSQSFRNQETQYF.

This clonotype turned up a few times. This chain connects TRBV27 to TRBJ1-6; 10 bases align to TRBD1. Germline V gene lookup returns CDR1 MNHEY and CDR2 SMNVEV (reference sequence). With V trimmed by 6 bases and J by 13 bases, 12 bases remained unmatched. The length of the CDR3 is 15 residues. The CDR3 protein is CASSPRPGQGRPLHF. The CDR3 bases are TGTGCCAGCAGCCCTAGGCCGGGACAGGGGAGGCCCCTCCACTTT.

In its sample, this clonotype was seen many times. V usage is TRBV30 and J usage is TRBJ2-1; possibly TRBD1 for D (5 bases). CDR3 length equals 10 residues. The germline V and J ends were trimmed by 3 bases and 9 bases, with 6 bases remaining between them. CDR1 is GTSNPN and CDR2 is SVGIG in the germline V gene (reference sequence). Here the CDR3 reads CAWRGPEQFF. CDR3 in DNA: TGTGCCTGGAGGGGGCCTGAGCAGTTCTTC. Full variable domain (rest looked up from reference TRBV30 and TRBJ2-1): SQTIHQWPATLVQPVGSPLSLECTVEGTSNPNLYWYRQAAGRGLQLLFYSVGIGQISSEVPQNLSASRPQDRQFILSSKKLLLSDSGFYLCAWRGPEQFFGPGTRLTVL.

The V and J genes are TRBV30 and TRBJ2-5; D unclear. With 0 bases removed from V and 1 base from J, the gap between germline ends came to 6 bases. The germline V gene encodes CDR1 GTSNPN and CDR2 SVGIG (reference sequence). The CDR3 totals 13 residues. The CDR3 sequence is CAWSVGSQETQYF. The CDR3 DNA reads TGTGCCTGGAGTGTCGGCAGCCAAGAGACCCAGTACTTC. Using reference TRBV30 and TRBJ2-5 for the parts outside the CDR3, the full variable domain is SQTIHQWPATLVQPVGSPLSLECTVEGTSNPNLYWYRQAAGRGLQLLFYSVGIGQISSEVPQNLSASRPQDRQFILSSKKLLLSDSGFYLCAWSVGSQETQYFGPGTRLLVL.

The chain employs TRBV12-3 or TRBV12-4 and TRBJ2-7, with 7 nucleotides matching TRBD2. The CDR3 has 15 amino acids. With 6 bases clipped from V and 3 bases from J, the junction kept 11 bases outside the gene matches. The CDR3 DNA follows: TGTGCCAGCAGCCCCTCAACGAAGCGGGACTACGAGCAGTACTTC. Encoded protein: CASSPSTKRDYEQYF.

This sequence joins TRBV3-1 and TRBJ1-4; unclear D gene. Looked up from germline, CDR1 is LGHDT and CDR2 is YNNKEL (reference sequence). The ends were cut back, 6 bases at V and 0 bases at J, with 20 bases in the middle. The CDR3 covers 18 residues. Written as DNA, the CDR3 is TGTGCCAGCAGTCCCCCGACCCCGGGAGTGGCAACTAATGAAAAACTGTTTTTT. Translation gives CASSPPTPGVATNEKLFF.

This clonotype has more than one count but fewer than ten. The J gene is TRBJ2-7, the V gene TRBV7-8; no firm D call. CDR3 length: 14 amino acids. The V and J ends lost 0 bases and 0 bases respectively, with 6 bases between them. CDR1 and CDR2 (germline): SGHVS, FQNEAQ. CDR3 region: CASSLARRSYEQYF. In DNA form, the CDR3 reads TGTGCCAGCAGCTTAGCGCGGCGCTCCTACGAGCAGTACTTC.